A selection of T cell receptor beta chains follows, all from one sample in a study of beta chain features in type 1 diabetes. Libraries were prepared by immunoSEQ multiplex PCR; TCRdb keeps only in-frame clonotypes and omits some of them. The table has about 340,000 clones, approximately 13% seen once. The sample taken for sequencing was naive CD4+ T cells from blood. These receptors were obtained from a woman under 30 with type 1 diabetes. Both conserved end residues are part of each CDR3. The order of the fields is V gene, D gene, J gene, clone size, CDR3 DNA, CDR3 protein. The D gene is left open where the match is weak. Part of the rows lack a size; the others show once, few, many or a class for expanded clones.

v_gene: TRBV5-4; d_gene: TRBD2; j_gene: TRBJ2-1; abundance: few; CDR3nt: TGTGCCTCTACCGGGACTAGCGTATACAATGAGCAGTTCTTC; CDR3aa: CASTGTSVYNEQFF
v_gene: TRBV28; d_gene: -; j_gene: TRBJ2-7; abundance: few; CDR3nt: TGTGCCAGCAGTTCTCCGACAGGAACGAACGAGCAGTACTTC; CDR3aa: CASSSPTGTNEQYF
v_gene: TRBV5-4; d_gene: TRBD2; j_gene: TRBJ2-5; abundance: -; CDR3nt: TGTGCCAGCAGCTTGGTAACGGGGGGTGAGACCCAGTACTTC; CDR3aa: CASSLVTGGETQYF
v_gene: TRBV7-9; d_gene: TRBD2; j_gene: TRBJ2-1; abundance: -; CDR3nt: TGTGCCAGCAGCTTCCTCTCAGGAGCGGGAAATGAGCAGTTCTTC; CDR3aa: CASSFLSGAGNEQFF
v_gene: TRBV4-3; d_gene: -; j_gene: TRBJ1-3; abundance: -; CDR3nt: TGCGCCAGCAGCCAAGCGACACTGAGCTCTGGAAACACCATATATTTT; CDR3aa: CASSQATLSSGNTIYF
v_gene: TRBV4-1; d_gene: TRBD2; j_gene: TRBJ2-1; abundance: -; CDR3nt: TGCGCCAGCAGCCAAGATCCTAGCGGAAGGGAGGGGTTCTTC; CDR3aa: CASSQDPSGREGFF
v_gene: TRBV5-4; d_gene: -; j_gene: TRBJ2-3; abundance: few; CDR3nt: TGTGCCAGCAGCATTAGCCCGGGGAGCACAGATACGCAGTATTTT; CDR3aa: CASSISPGSTDTQYF
v_gene: TRBV18; d_gene: TRBD2; j_gene: TRBJ2-1; abundance: few; CDR3nt: TGTGCCAGCTCAAGAGGACTAGCGGGAGTAAATGAGCAGTTCTTC; CDR3aa: CASSRGLAGVNEQFF
v_gene: TRBV7-6; d_gene: TRBD2; j_gene: TRBJ2-3; abundance: few; CDR3nt: TGTGCCAGCAGCTGGGAGGGGAGACTAGCGGGGTCCTCCACAGATACGCAGTATTTT; CDR3aa: CASSWEGRLAGSSTDTQYF
v_gene: TRBV29-1; d_gene: TRBD1; j_gene: TRBJ1-1; abundance: -; CDR3nt: TGCAGCGTTGGTTGGGACAGGAACACTGAAGCTTTCTTT; CDR3aa: CSVGWDRNTEAFF
v_gene: TRBV5-1; d_gene: -; j_gene: TRBJ2-3; abundance: -; CDR3nt: TGCGCCAGCAGCTTGGGCGGCAGCACAGATACGCAGTATTTT; CDR3aa: CASSLGGSTDTQYF